This is a list of T cell receptor beta chains from one sample in a study of shared clonotypes between healthy human individuals. Some clones are missing from TCRdb's copy, which holds only in-frame ones; the method was immunoSEQ multiplex PCR. There are 1.5 million to 2.5 million clones in the sample; 85% to 95% occur only once, and 1% to 1.5% lies in the top ten. Material: naive CD8+ T cells sorted from blood. The receptors derive from a man between 18 and 35 years old in good health. The CDR3 runs from the conserved cysteine through the conserved F or W. The D gene is left open where the match is weak. Clone size appears in some rows only: once, few, many, or a class for an expanded clone.

. | . | TRBJ2-7 | TRBV10-2 | TGCGCCAGCAGTGAGTCAACGGAGGGGGGGGCCTACGAGCAGTACTTC | CASSESTEGGAYEQYF
TRBD2 | . | TRBJ2-1 | TRBV30 | TGTGCCTGGAGTGCAGCGGGAGATGAGCAGTTCTTC | CAWSAAGDEQFF
TRBD2 | . | TRBJ2-7 | TRBV27 | TGTGCCAGCAGTCTCGGACTAGCGAAAGAGCAGTACTTC | CASSLGLAKEQYF
. | . | TRBJ1-4 | TRBV7-9 | TGTGCCAGCAGCCCCCATGGGGGTGCAACTAATGAAAAACTGTTTTTT | CASSPHGGATNEKLFF
TRBD2 | once | TRBJ2-7 | TRBV7-6 | TGTGCCAGCAGCTTAAAAACTAGCGGGAGAGGAGAGCAGTACTTC | CASSLKTSGRGEQYF
. | . | TRBJ1-2 | TRBV9 | TGTGCCAGCAGCGTGGACGGGGGGGGCGCAGCCCATGGCTACACCTTC | CASSVDGGGAAHGYTF
TRBD2 | . | TRBJ2-5 | TRBV5-1 | TGCGCCAGCAGCTTGGATTTAGCGGGCTCCAGAGAGACCCAGTACTTC | CASSLDLAGSRETQYF
. | few | TRBJ1-6 | TRBV11-2 | TGTGCCAGCCACACCCGCATGGGACCAGACTCACCCCTCCACTTT | CASHTRMGPDSPLHF
. | . | TRBJ2-2 | TRBV7-7 | TGTGCTAGCAGCTTAGAGGGGTGGTCAGAGCTGTTTTTT | CASSLEGWSELFF
. | . | TRBJ2-3 | TRBV5-4 | TGTGCCAGCAGCTCCCTCACAGATACGCAGTATTTT | CASSSLTDTQYF
. | . | TRBJ2-2 | TRBV7-9 | TGTGCCAGCGCGGGTGGACCGAACACCGGGGAGCTGTTTTTT | CASAGGPNTGELFF
TRBD1 | . | TRBJ2-5 | TRBV12-5 | TGTGCTAGTGGAAACCGAGGACAGGGGGCAATCCAAGAGACCCAGTACTTC | CASGNRGQGAIQETQYF
. | . | TRBJ2-1 | TRBV27 | TGTGCCAGCAGTTCGGATCTAGCCCTGCGCAATGAGCAGTTCTTC | CASSSDLALRNEQFF
. | . | TRBJ1-3 | TRBV27 | TGTGCCAGCAGTTTGGGGAGGGCAGGAAACACCATATATTTT | CASSLGRAGNTIYF
. | . | TRBJ2-1 | TRBV30 | TGTGCCTGGAGTGTACAGCAGGCTGAGCAGTTCTTC | CAWSVQQAEQFF
. | once | TRBJ1-5 | TRBV28 | TGTGCCAGCAGTTACGACGGACCAACCCAGCATTTT | CASSYDGPTQHF
. | . | TRBJ2-7 | TRBV6-6 | TGTGCCAGCAGTTACAGTGAGGGGATAGCCTACGAGCAGTACTTC | CASSYSEGIAYEQYF
TRBD2 | . | TRBJ2-7 | TRBV29-1 | TGCAGCGTTGAAGCCACCCCTACTAGCGGGAGAGTCTACGAGCAGTACTTC | CSVEATPTSGRVYEQYF
. | . | TRBJ2-2 | TRBV9 | TGTGCCAGCAGCCCGCCCCTTCCGAACACCGGGGAGCTGTTTTTT | CASSPPLPNTGELFF
. | . | TRBJ2-7 | TRBV27 | TGTGCCAGCAGTTTGACGGGATCCTACGAGCAGTACTTC | CASSLTGSYEQYF
TRBD2 | . | TRBJ2-5 | TRBV18 | TGTGCCAGCTCACCACCCACAGCGGGGGGGCAAGAGACCCAGTACTTC | CASSPPTAGGQETQYF
TRBD1 | . | TRBJ1-1 | TRBV4-3 | TGCGCCAGCAGCCAGACAGGGGGTGGTACTGAAGCTTTCTTT | CASSQTGGGTEAFF
. | . | TRBJ2-3 | TRBV6-5 | TGTGCCAGCAGTTGGGGGGATACGCAGTATTTT | CASSWGDTQYF
. | . | TRBJ1-1 | TRBV30 | TGTGCCTGGAGTCCACTGGGGACATACACTGAAGCTTTCTTT | CAWSPLGTYTEAFF
TRBD1 | . | TRBJ1-1 | TRBV30 | TGTGCCTGGACCCGTCCGGGACAGGGGTTGCACACTGAAGCTTTCTTT | CAWTRPGQGLHTEAFF
TRBD1 | . | TRBJ1-1 | TRBV4-1 | TGCGCCAGCAGCCAAGTGGTGACAGGGAGTGGAGCTTTCTTT | CASSQVVTGSGAFF
TRBD2 | . | TRBJ2-1 | TRBV10-3 | TGTGCCATCAGTGGAGGGACTAGCGGGGTGAATGAGCAGTTCTTC | CAISGGTSGVNEQFF
TRBD2 | . | TRBJ2-3 | TRBV5-1 | TGCGCCAGCAGCTTGCCCCTAGCGGGGACTAGCACAGATACGCAGTATTTT | CASSLPLAGTSTDTQYF
TRBD2 | once | TRBJ2-3 | TRBV6-6 | TGTGCCAGCAGTTACACTAGCGGACACACAGATACGCAGTATTTT | CASSYTSGHTDTQYF
. | . | TRBJ2-7 | TRBV6-5 | TGTGCCAGCAGAAAGGACGGATTTCTGGCCTACGAGCAGTACTTC | CASRKDGFLAYEQYF
TRBD2 | . | TRBJ2-1 | TRBV5-4 | TGTGCCAGCAGCTTAGCAGGGTCTAGCGGAGAGGTACTACACAATGAGCAGTTCTTC | CASSLAGSSGEVLHNEQFF
. | . | TRBJ1-5 | TRBV18 | TGTGCCAGCTCACCACCAGGGCCGGCTCAGCCCCAGCATTTT | CASSPPGPAQPQHF
TRBD2 | . | TRBJ2-1 | TRBV6-1 | TGTGCCAGCAGTGTCGGACTAGCGGGGGACTACAATGAGCAGTTCTTC | CASSVGLAGDYNEQFF
. | once | TRBJ1-2 | TRBV4-1 | TGCGCCAGCAGCCACACTAAGGAGGGAACAGGGTTTGGCTACACCTTC | CASSHTKEGTGFGYTF
. | . | TRBJ1-1 | TRBV4-3 | TGCGCCAGCAGCCAAGATTCCGAGACGAACACTGAAGCTTTCTTT | CASSQDSETNTEAFF
. | . | TRBJ1-2 | TRBV29-1 | TGCAGCGTTGAAGATTCCCAGACAGGCTATGGCTACACCTTC | CSVEDSQTGYGYTF
. | . | TRBJ2-1 | TRBV11-2 | TGTGCCAGCAGCGGAGAGAGCTCCTACAATGAGCAGTTCTTC | CASSGESSYNEQFF
. | . | TRBJ2-7 | TRBV19 | TGTGCCAGTAGTAATTGGGGCGGCGAGCAGTACTTC | CASSNWGGEQYF
TRBD1 | . | TRBJ1-2 | TRBV6-1 | TGTGCCAGCAGTGCGTATATGAGGACAGGGGCCGGCTCCTATGGCTACACCTTC | CASSAYMRTGAGSYGYTF
TRBD1 | . | TRBJ1-5 | TRBV6-1 | TGTGCCAGCAGTGAAGCGAAGGACAGGCAGTTTCCAAATCAGCCCCAGCATTTT | CASSEAKDRQFPNQPQHF
. | . | TRBJ2-7 | TRBV27 | TGTGCCAGCAGTTTTGGGGGCGGGACCTACGAGCAGTACTTC | CASSFGGGTYEQYF
. | . | TRBJ2-7 | TRBV5-6 | TGTGCCAGCAGCTTTCCTCTAGGGTCCTACGAGCAGTACTTC | CASSFPLGSYEQYF
. | once | TRBJ1-5 | TRBV19 | TGTGCCAGTAGTACCGTCGGGACATTAAGCAATCAGCCCCAGCATTTT | CASSTVGTLSNQPQHF
. | . | TRBJ1-4 | TRBV27 | TGTGCCAGCAGTCTCCAGGGAGGGGATGAAAAACTGTTTTTT | CASSLQGGDEKLFF
. | . | TRBJ2-7 | TRBV5-8 | TGTGCCAGCAGCTTGGAGACAGAGACCTACTACGAGCAGTACTTC | CASSLETETYYEQYF
. | once | TRBJ2-7 | TRBV7-8 | TGTGCCAGCAGCTTAGACCTGGGAAACTACGAGCAGTACTTC | CASSLDLGNYEQYF
. | . | TRBJ2-7 | TRBV19 | TGTGCCAGTAGTAGCCCCCCGTCCTACGAGCAGTACTTC | CASSSPPSYEQYF
. | . | TRBJ2-2 | TRBV9 | TGTGCCAGCAGCGTGGTAGCTGGGGATCCCGGGGAGCTGTTTTTT | CASSVVAGDPGELFF
TRBD2 | . | TRBJ2-1 | TRBV6-5 | TGTGCCAGCAGTCACTTTAGCGGGGGCTCCTACAATGAGCAGTTCTTC | CASSHFSGGSYNEQFF
TRBD2 | . | TRBJ2-3 | TRBV13 | TGTGCCAGCAGCGCCATGACTAGCGGGGGTTCCACAGATACGCAGTATTTT | CASSAMTSGGSTDTQYF
TRBD2 | . | TRBJ2-7 | TRBV29-1 | TGCAGCGTCGAGATAGGACTAGACGAGCAGTACTTC | CSVEIGLDEQYF
TRBD1 | . | TRBJ1-1 | TRBV7-8 | TGTGCCAGCAGCTTGTTTCAGGGGGCAACTGAAGCTTTCTTT | CASSLFQGATEAFF
TRBD1 | . | TRBJ2-7 | TRBV5-8 | TGTGCCAGCAGCTTAGACAGGGGATCCTACGAGCAGTACTTC | CASSLDRGSYEQYF